Below are 32 T cell receptor beta chains sequenced from a single sample in a study of blood T cell repertoires in COVID-19 (dated by TCRdb to between 2020 and 2021). Libraries were constructed by the immunoSEQ multiplex PCR assay. TCRdb's version of the immuneACCESS table is confined to in-frame rearrangements and falls short of the full clone set. An unresolved V gene accounts for under half of the shortfall where checked; the remainder is of unknown origin. This sample gives some 150,000 clones in total; 84% of them show up just once. The ten most abundant clones make up roughly 8.9% of the sample. Sequenced sample: peripheral blood. All receptors come from a woman in her 50s with acute or convalescent COVID-19.

The chain is built from TRBV3-1 (or the pseudogene TRBV3-2) and TRBJ1-4; TRBD1 is a possible D gene (5 bases). V lost 6 bases and J 3 bases, leaving 17 bases between the germline ends. CDR3 length equals 16 residues. Germline loops: CDR1 LGHDT, CDR2 YNNKEL (reference sequence). CDR3 DNA sequence: TGTGCCAGCAGTGAATTTGGGGCAGGGTCTAATGAAAAACTGTTTTTT. Translating it yields CASSEFGAGSNEKLFF.

The table lists this clone with a few counts. This chain links TRBV18 with TRBJ2-7, with D perhaps TRBD2 (5 bases). The V gene lost 1 base and the J gene lost 7 bases, with 11 bases spanning the gap. This CDR3 is 13 amino acids long. Germline CDR1 reads KGHSH; CDR2 reads LQKENI. The CDR3 spells CASSPRPSGEQYF. In nucleotides, the CDR3 is TGTGCCAGCTCACCACGGCCCTCGGGGGAGCAGTACTTC.

CDR3 bases: TGTGCCAGCAGTTTCCCCGGCGCGGGGAACACTGAAGCTTTCTTT. The encoded protein is CASSFPGAGNTEAFF. J is TRBJ1-1 and V is TRBV27; the D is unclear. CDR1 is MNHEY and CDR2 is SMNVEV in the germline V gene (reference sequence). The CDR3 runs to 15 residues. V was shortened by 3 bases and J by 1 base, with 12 bases between the two germline ends.

The chain is built from TRBV7-8 and TRBJ2-7; 8 nucleotides line up with TRBD2. Germline CDR1 SGHVS, CDR2 FQNEAQ. The V segment lost 5 bases and the J segment 6 bases; nucleotides outside the gene matches: 12. This CDR3 spans 15 amino acids. This CDR3 reads CASSASPGGDGEQYF. CDR3 sequence (DNA): TGTGCCAGCAGCGCTAGCCCGGGGGGGGACGGCGAGCAGTACTTC.

The CDR3 DNA reads as TGTGCCAGCAGCCTTAGCGAGGGGGCGGAATATGGCTACACCTTC. Translated, it gives CASSLSEGAEYGYTF. This sequence joins TRBV4-2 and TRBJ1-2, with 7 bases that match TRBD1. Germline values: CDR1 LGHNA, CDR2 YNFKEQ. CDR3 size: 15 residues. V gave up 4 bases and J gave up 5 bases; unmatched junction bases: 10.

The genes are TRBV28 and TRBJ2-1, with 9 bases lining up with TRBD1. Germline V lookup: CDR1 MDHEN, CDR2 SYDVKM. The length of the CDR3 is 13 residues. The CDR3, as DNA: TGTGTCACATGCCGGGACAGGGAAAGTGAGCAGTTCTTC. It codes for CVTCRDRESEQFF.

This clone was recorded once. The chain couples TRBV19 to TRBJ1-2, with 7 bases fitting TRBD1. The J segment lost 7 bases and the V segment lost 3 bases, leaving 2 bases of the junction unmatched. The germline gives CDR1 LNHDA, CDR2 SQIVND (reference sequence). CDR3 length: 12 residues. CDR3 nucleotide sequence: TGTGCCAGTAGTATGGGACAGTCTGGCTACACCTTC. Its translation is CASSMGQSGYTF.

This clone has only a few counts. The chain uses TRBV5-1 and TRBJ1-4; D remains unclear. The CDR3 has 15 residues. Germline CDR1 and CDR2: SGHRS and YFSETQ. Deletions cut 4 bases from V and 8 bases from J, with 18 bases between. The CDR3 loop is CASSPRAASLEKLFF. CDR3 DNA: TGCGCCAGCAGCCCTAGGGCGGCTAGCTTAGAAAAACTGTTTTTT.

This chain joins TRBV19 and TRBJ1-2; TRBD1 aligns across 7 bases. Germline lookup yields CDR1 LNHDA and CDR2 SQIVND (reference sequence). The CDR3 extends over 13 amino acids. The V segment lost 6 bases and the J segment 6 bases; nucleotides outside the gene matches: 7. CDR3 bases: TGTGCCAGTAGCCCCAGGGACAGAAATGGCTACACCTTC. This sequence encodes CASSPRDRNGYTF.

The chain carries TRBV24-1 and TRBJ2-1; a possible D gene is TRBD1 (5 bases). This CDR3 has 12 residues. Per the germline V gene, CDR1 is KGHDR and CDR2 is SFDVKD. The V and J ends lost 3 bases and 10 bases respectively, with 9 bases between them. The CDR3 region has the DNA TGTGCCACCAGTGATCCAGGGTCCGAGCAGTTCTTC. Translating it yields CATSDPGSEQFF.

V is TRBV3-1 (or the pseudogene TRBV3-2) and J is TRBJ2-7; 12 bases are shared with TRBD1. Germline V gene sequence: CDR1 LGHDT, CDR2 YNNKEL (reference sequence). Losses at the gene ends were 3 bases for V and 2 bases for J; bases not matched to a gene: 5. The CDR3 is made up of 16 amino acids. The CDR3 DNA sequence: TGTGCCAGCAGCCAGGGGGACAGGGGGCGCCCCTACGAGCAGTACTTC. It yields the protein CASSQGDRGRPYEQYF.

The chain is built from TRBV5-4 and TRBJ2-2, with 9 bases lining up with TRBD1. Germline assignment: CDR1 SGHNT and CDR2 YYREEE (reference sequence). The CDR3 is 16 residues long. V trimming: 3 bases; J trimming: 7 bases; junction bases outside the gene matches: 10. CDR3 nucleotides: TGTGCCAGCAGCTCGGGGACAGGGAAGCGTGGCGGGGAGCTGTTTTTT. Residues: CASSSGTGKRGGELFF. Full variable domain (remainder filled in from reference TRBV5-4 and TRBJ2-2): ETGVTQSPTHLIKTRGQQVTLRCSSQSGHNTVSWYQQALGQGPQFIFQYYREEENGRGNFPPRFSGLQFPNYSSELNVNALELDDSALYLCASSSGTGKRGGELFFGEGSRLTVL.

The chain joins TRBV10-3 to TRBJ2-5, with D possibly being TRBD2 (5 bases). Germline V gives CDR1 ENHRY, CDR2 SYGVKD. The CDR3 is made up of 13 amino acids. Trimming shortened V by 3 bases and J by 5 bases, and 10 bases separated the two germline ends. In DNA form, the CDR3 reads TGTGCCATCAGTGACCTCGGCGGGGAGACCCAGTACTTC. Translated, it gives CAISDLGGETQYF.

V usage is TRBV28 and J usage is TRBJ1-1; a weak D match, TRBD1 (5 bases). CDR3 length equals 15 residues. With 3 bases removed from V and 3 bases from J, the gap between germline ends came to 14 bases. Germline V CDR1 and CDR2: MDHEN, SYDVKM. CDR3 in DNA: TGTGCCAGCAGTTTTTCCGCAGGGATTGACACTGAAGCTTTCTTT. This sequence encodes CASSFSAGIDTEAFF.

This clone has just a few counts. This chain joins TRBV28 and TRBJ1-1; D may be TRBD1 (5 bases). The V gene's germline CDR1 is MDHEN and CDR2 SYDVKM. CDR3 length: 16 residues. Between the trimmed V and J ends, which lost 6 bases and 1 base, there was a span of 18 bases. CDR3 amino acids: CASRARVLSWNTEAFF. The CDR3 DNA sequence: TGTGCCAGCAGAGCCAGGGTTTTGTCTTGGAACACTGAAGCTTTCTTT.

The V call is TRBV19, the J call TRBJ1-4; 9 bases are shared with TRBD1. This CDR3 contains 16 residues. Per the germline V gene, CDR1 is LNHDA and CDR2 is SQIVND (reference sequence). J was trimmed by 10 bases and V by 6 bases; bases with no gene match: 15. CDR3 amino acids: CASSRMTGQGRAKLFF. CDR3 nucleotides: TGTGCCAGTAGCCGGATGACTGGACAGGGGCGGGCAAAACTGTTTTTT.

This clone was seen once. CDR3 in amino acids: CSARTGYGYTF. CDR3 bases: TGCAGTGCCCGGACAGGCTATGGCTACACCTTC. The gene calls are TRBV20-1 and TRBJ1-2, with TRBD1 matching over 7 bases. The CDR3 has 11 residues. CDR1 and CDR2 (germline): DFQATT, SNEGSKA (reference sequence). V lost 6 bases and J lost 4; bases outside the gene matches: 2.

The gene calls are TRBV10-3 and TRBJ1-2, with 7 bases lining up with TRBD1. Germline V gene data show CDR1 as ENHRY and CDR2 as SYGVKD. Trimming removed 4 bases from V and 3 bases from J; junction bases left unmatched: 2. The CDR3 is 13 amino acids. CDR3 DNA sequence: TGTGCCATCAGTGTGCAGGGGGACTATGGCTACACCTTC. Its protein product is CAISVQGDYGYTF.

This chain joins TRBV7-2 and TRBJ2-2; 7 bases match TRBD2. Germline V gene data show CDR1 as SGHTA and CDR2 as FQGNSA. The CDR3 spans 15 residues. After removal of 5 bases from V and 3 bases from J, the junction contained 6 bases not matched to a gene. The CDR3 sequence: CASSGEAGYTGELFF. CDR3 bases: TGTGCCAGCAGCGGGGAAGCGGGGTACACCGGGGAGCTGTTTTTT.

J is TRBJ2-5 and V is TRBV11-2; TRBD2 matches 8 bases. Germline trimming cut 3 bases from V and 4 bases from J; bases unmatched to any gene: 4. The CDR3 contains 14 residues. Germline-derived CDR1 and CDR2 are SGHAT and FQNNGV. CDR3 nucleotides: TGTGCCAGCAGCTTGCAGCGGGGGTCAGAGACCCAGTACTTC. This encodes CASSLQRGSETQYF.

V and J are TRBV24-1 and TRBJ1-5, with 8 bases lining up with TRBD1. Germline V gene data show CDR1 as KGHDR and CDR2 as SFDVKD. The V segment lost 5 bases and the J segment 3 bases; nucleotides outside the gene matches: 5. The CDR3 spans 15 residues. Written as DNA, the CDR3 is TGTGCCACCAGTGGGGCAGGGGGCAACAATCAGCCCCAGCATTTT. Its translation is CATSGAGGNNQPQHF.

This chain connects TRBV25-1 to TRBJ1-1, with TRBD1 matching over 7 bases. V shed 0 bases and J 1 base; nucleotides not matched to a gene: 2. The CDR3 spans 15 residues. Germline loops: CDR1 MGHDK, CDR2 SYGVNS. DNA of the CDR3: TGTGCCAGCAGTGAATATCGGACAGGGAACACTGAAGCTTTCTTT. Translating gives CASSEYRTGNTEAFF.

The CDR3 here is CASSELRESPLHF. The DNA for the CDR3 is TGTGCCAGCAGTGAACTCAGGGAATCACCCCTCCACTTT. This chain connects TRBV2 to TRBJ1-6; possible D gene TRBD1, 5 bases. With 2 bases removed from V and 10 bases from J, the gap between germline ends came to 9 bases. CDR1 is SNHLY and CDR2 is FYNNEI in the germline V gene. The CDR3 consists of 13 residues.

The CDR3 DNA follows: TGTGCCAGCAGCTTAGGCTCAGGGTTAGCCAAAAACATTCAGTACTTC. Protein: CASSLGSGLAKNIQYF. The chain combines TRBV13 with TRBJ2-4, with D possibly matching TRBD1 (5 bases). The V gene lost 0 bases and the J gene lost 0 bases, with 9 bases spanning the gap. The germline V gene has CDR1 PRHDT and CDR2 FYEKMQ (reference sequence). The CDR3 spans 16 residues.

V gene TRBV30 combines with J gene TRBJ1-1; the match to TRBD1 covers 7 bases. The ends lost 5 bases at V and 4 bases at J; junction bases unmatched: 10. This CDR3 is 14 amino acids long. Germline assignment: CDR1 GTSNPN and CDR2 SVGIG (reference sequence). The chain's CDR3 is CAWDRVTTGTEAFF. The CDR3 coding sequence is TGTGCCTGGGACAGGGTCACCACTGGCACTGAAGCTTTCTTT.

This clone came up once. This rearrangement joins TRBV3-1 (or the pseudogene TRBV3-2) to TRBJ2-1; D not resolved. The CDR3 spans 14 residues. Germline V gives CDR1 LGHDT, CDR2 YNNKEL (reference sequence). Trimming removed 4 bases from V and 10 bases from J, with 17 bases in between. This chain's CDR3 is CASSLAFGELEQFF. Written as DNA, the CDR3 is TGTGCCAGCAGCCTCGCGTTCGGAGAACTGGAGCAGTTCTTC.

The chain has TRBV6-5 and TRBJ2-3, with unresolved D. Trimming left V 5 bases short and J 4 bases short, with 4 bases between. Germline values: CDR1 MNHEY, CDR2 SVGAGI. The CDR3 contains 11 residues. The CDR3 sequence is CASSLADTQYF. CDR3 nucleotide sequence: TGTGCCAGCAGTCTTGCAGATACGCAGTATTTT.

The chain links TRBV7-3 to TRBJ1-1; 7 bases map to TRBD1. Germline V gene lookup returns CDR1 SGHTA and CDR2 FQGTGA. V trimming: 4 bases; J trimming: 4 bases; junction bases outside the gene matches: 6. The CDR3 is made up of 14 amino acids. The CDR3, as DNA: TGTGCCAGCAGCTCAAGACAGGGCGCCACTGAAGCTTTCTTT. It translates to CASSSRQGATEAFF.

V gene TRBV18 combines with J gene TRBJ2-3, with TRBD2 matching over 9 bases. This CDR3 has 16 residues. The V and J ends lost 0 bases and 3 bases, in that order; junction bases with no gene match: 4. CDR1 KGHSH and CDR2 LQKENI come from the germline V gene. Written as DNA, the CDR3 is TGTGCCAGCTCACCACCGGGTAGCGGGGGTACAGATACGCAGTATTTT. This codes for CASSPPGSGGTDTQYF.

The chain uses TRBV19 and TRBJ1-4, with D unclear. The CDR3 is 12 amino acids. V was pared by 5 bases and J by 5 bases, with 6 bases between. Germline CDR1 and CDR2: LNHDA and SQIVND (reference sequence). The CDR3 spells CASSSGNEKLFF. DNA for the CDR3: TGTGCCAGTAGTTCAGGAAATGAAAAACTGTTTTTT.

The sample holds one count of this clone. V usage is TRBV12-3 or TRBV12-4 and J usage is TRBJ2-2; D uncertain. The CDR3 sequence is 11 residues long. Trimming left V 3 bases short and J 7 bases short, with 3 bases between. The CDR3 loop is CASSFVGELFF. DNA of the CDR3: TGTGCCAGCAGTTTCGTCGGGGAGCTGTTTTTT.

The genes are TRBV4-1 and TRBJ1-2; a possible D gene is TRBD1 (6 bases). Germline V gene lookup returns CDR1 MGHRA and CDR2 YSYEKL. This CDR3 region has 18 residues. V was clipped by 3 bases and J by 0 bases, with 20 bases between them. CDR3 sequence (DNA): TGCGCCAGCAGCCATGCATACTCCGGGACACCGACTAACTATGGCTACACCTTC. Its protein is CASSHAYSGTPTNYGYTF.